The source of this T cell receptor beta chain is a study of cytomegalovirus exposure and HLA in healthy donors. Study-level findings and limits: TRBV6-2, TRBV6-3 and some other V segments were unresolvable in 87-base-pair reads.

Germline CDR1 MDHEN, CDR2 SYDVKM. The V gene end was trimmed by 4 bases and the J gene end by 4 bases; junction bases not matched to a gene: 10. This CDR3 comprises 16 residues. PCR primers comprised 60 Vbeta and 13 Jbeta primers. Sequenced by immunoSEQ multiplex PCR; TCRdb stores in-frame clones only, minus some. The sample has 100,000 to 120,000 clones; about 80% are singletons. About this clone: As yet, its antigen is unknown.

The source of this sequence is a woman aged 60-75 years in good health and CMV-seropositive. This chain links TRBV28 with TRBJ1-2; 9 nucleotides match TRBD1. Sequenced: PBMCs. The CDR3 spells CASSSPTGGESYGYTF. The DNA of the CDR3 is TGTGCCAGCAGTTCCCCAACAGGGGGCGAGTCCTATGGCTACACCTTC.